This TCR beta chain was documented in a study of CD8 T cells in ankylosing spondylitis. Study-level results: Reactive arthritis synovial fluid and blood previously showed some of these motif variants. Apparently characteristic of ankylosing spondylitis blood was a TCR beta motif (eight highly homologous variants). Clones linked to disease were reported to show significant enrichment in matched ankylosing spondylitis synovial fluid.

Quantitative 5'-RACE was performed with molecular barcodes, and it yielded the TCR beta libraries. TCRdb recomputed calls from the 5' RACE reads with MiXCR, one row per CDR3 protein. The profile covers 200,000 to 250,000 distinct CDR3 sequences, with around 24% appearing a single time and about 6.2% taken by the ten largest. Trimming took 0 bases from V and 2 from J, leaving 5 bases between them. This CDR3 has 15 residues. Germline CDR1 is SGHAT and CDR2 is FQNNGV. About this clonotype: The antigen is not known.

This TCR derives from a male donor with ankylosing spondylitis or in good health (not recorded which). The sample comprised blood, either unsorted or a sorted T cell fraction (not recorded which). V usage is TRBV11-2 and J usage is TRBJ2-6, with D hard to call. The chain's CDR3 is CASSLETPGANVLTF. CDR3 in DNA: TGTGCCAGCAGCTTAGAAACGCCTGGGGCCAACGTCCTGACTTTC.